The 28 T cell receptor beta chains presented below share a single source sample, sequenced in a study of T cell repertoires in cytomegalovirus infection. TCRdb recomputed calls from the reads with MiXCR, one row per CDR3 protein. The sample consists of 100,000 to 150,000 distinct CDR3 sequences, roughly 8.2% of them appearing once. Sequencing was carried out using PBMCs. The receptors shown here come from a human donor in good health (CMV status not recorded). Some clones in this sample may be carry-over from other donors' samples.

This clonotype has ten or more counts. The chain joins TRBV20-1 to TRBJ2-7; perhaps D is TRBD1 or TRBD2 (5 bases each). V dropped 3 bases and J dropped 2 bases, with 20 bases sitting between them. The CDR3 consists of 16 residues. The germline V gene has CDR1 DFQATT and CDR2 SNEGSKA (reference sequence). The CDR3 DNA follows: TGCAGTGCTAGCGAAGGGGTGAGGGGTGAAACCTACGAGCAGTACTTC. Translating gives CSASEGVRGETYEQYF.

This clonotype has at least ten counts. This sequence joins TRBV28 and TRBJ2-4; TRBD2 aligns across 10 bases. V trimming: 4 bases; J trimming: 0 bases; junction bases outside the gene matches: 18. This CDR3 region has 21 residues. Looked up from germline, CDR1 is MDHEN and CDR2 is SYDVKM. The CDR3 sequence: CASSYPPWTSGYELAKNIQYF. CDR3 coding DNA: TGTGCCAGCAGTTACCCCCCGTGGACTAGCGGATACGAACTAGCCAAAAACATTCAGTACTTC.

CDR3 nucleotides: TGTGCCATCAGCGAAACAGGAGATACGCAGTATTTT. As protein: CAISETGDTQYF. The rearrangement links TRBV10-3 to TRBJ2-3; possible D gene TRBD1, 5 bases. Germline V gives CDR1 ENHRY, CDR2 SYGVKD. The CDR3 extends over 12 amino acids. The V end was cut by 6 bases, the J end by 5 bases, with 9 bases between.

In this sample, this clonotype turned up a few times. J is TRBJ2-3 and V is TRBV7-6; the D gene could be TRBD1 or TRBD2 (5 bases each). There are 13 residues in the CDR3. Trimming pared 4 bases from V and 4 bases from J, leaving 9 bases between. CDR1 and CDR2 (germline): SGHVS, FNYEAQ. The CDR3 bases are TGTGCCAGCAGCTCCCTGGGGGCAGATACGCAGTATTTT. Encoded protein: CASSSLGADTQYF.

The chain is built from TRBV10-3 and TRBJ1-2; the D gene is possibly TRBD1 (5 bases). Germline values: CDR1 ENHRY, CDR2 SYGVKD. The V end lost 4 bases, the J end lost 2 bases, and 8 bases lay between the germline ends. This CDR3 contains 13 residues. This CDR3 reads CAISVQENYGYTF. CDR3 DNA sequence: TGTGCCATCAGTGTACAGGAGAACTATGGCTACACCTTC.

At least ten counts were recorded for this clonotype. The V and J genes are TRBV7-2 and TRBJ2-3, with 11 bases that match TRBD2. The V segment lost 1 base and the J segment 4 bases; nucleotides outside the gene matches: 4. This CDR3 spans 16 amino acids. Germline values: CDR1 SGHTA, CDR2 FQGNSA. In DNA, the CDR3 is TGTGCCAGCAGCTTAGGACTAGCGGGGAAGGCAGATACGCAGTATTTT. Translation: CASSLGLAGKADTQYF.

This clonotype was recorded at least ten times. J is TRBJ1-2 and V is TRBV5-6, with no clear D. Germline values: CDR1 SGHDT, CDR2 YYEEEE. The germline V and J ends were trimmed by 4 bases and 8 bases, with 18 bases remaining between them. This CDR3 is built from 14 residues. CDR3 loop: CASSPEISKRGYTF. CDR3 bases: TGTGCCAGCAGCCCCGAAATATCAAAGAGGGGCTACACCTTC.

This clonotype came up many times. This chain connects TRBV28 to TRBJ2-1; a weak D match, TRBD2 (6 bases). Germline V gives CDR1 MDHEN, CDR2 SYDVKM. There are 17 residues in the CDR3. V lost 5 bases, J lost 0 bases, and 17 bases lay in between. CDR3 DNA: TGTGCCAGCAGTAAAAACATAGCGGAAAGCTCCTACAATGAGCAGTTCTTC. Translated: CASSKNIAESSYNEQFF. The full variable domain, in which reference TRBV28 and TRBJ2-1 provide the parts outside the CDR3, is DVKVTQSSRYLVKRTGEKVFLECVQDMDHENMFWYRQDPGLGLRLIYFSYDVKMKEKGDIPEGYSVSREKKERFSLILESASTNQTSMYLCASSKNIAESSYNEQFFGPGTRLTVL.

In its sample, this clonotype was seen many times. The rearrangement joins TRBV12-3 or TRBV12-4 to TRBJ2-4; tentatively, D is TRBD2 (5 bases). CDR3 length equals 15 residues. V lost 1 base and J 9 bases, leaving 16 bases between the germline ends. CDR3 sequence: CASSLEGSGRSIQYF. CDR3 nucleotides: TGTGCCAGCAGTTTAGAAGGCAGCGGCAGGAGCATTCAGTACTTC.

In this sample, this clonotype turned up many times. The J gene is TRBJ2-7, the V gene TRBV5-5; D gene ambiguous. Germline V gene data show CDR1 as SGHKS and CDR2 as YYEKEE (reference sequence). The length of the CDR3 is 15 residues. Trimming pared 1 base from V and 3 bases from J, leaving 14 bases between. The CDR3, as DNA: TGTGCCAGCAGCTTGTCTAGACTTTCGAACTACGAGCAGTACTTC. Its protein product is CASSLSRLSNYEQYF.

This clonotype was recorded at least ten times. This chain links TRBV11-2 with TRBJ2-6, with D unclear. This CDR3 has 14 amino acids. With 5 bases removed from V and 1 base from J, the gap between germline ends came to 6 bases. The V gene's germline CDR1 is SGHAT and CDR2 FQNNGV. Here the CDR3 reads CASSHFSGANVLTF. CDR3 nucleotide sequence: TGTGCCAGCAGCCATTTTTCTGGGGCCAACGTCCTGACTTTC. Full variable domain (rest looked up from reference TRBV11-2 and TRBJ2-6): EAGVAQSPRYKIIEKRQSVAFWCNPISGHATLYWYQQILGQGPKLLIQFQNNGVVDDSQLPKDRFSAERLKGVDSTLKIQPAKLEDSAVYLCASSHFSGANVLTFGAGSRLTVL.

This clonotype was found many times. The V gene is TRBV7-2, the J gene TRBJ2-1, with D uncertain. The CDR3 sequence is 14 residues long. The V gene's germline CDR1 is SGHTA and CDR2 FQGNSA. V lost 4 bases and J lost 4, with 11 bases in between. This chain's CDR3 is CASSSYGQYNEQFF. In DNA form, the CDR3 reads TGTGCCAGCAGCTCGTACGGGCAGTACAATGAGCAGTTCTTC.

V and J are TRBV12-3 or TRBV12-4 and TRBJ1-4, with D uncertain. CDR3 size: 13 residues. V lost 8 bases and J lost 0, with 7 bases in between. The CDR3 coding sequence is TGTGCCAGCCGGGGTACAACTAATGAAAAACTGTTTTTT. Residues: CASRGTTNEKLFF.

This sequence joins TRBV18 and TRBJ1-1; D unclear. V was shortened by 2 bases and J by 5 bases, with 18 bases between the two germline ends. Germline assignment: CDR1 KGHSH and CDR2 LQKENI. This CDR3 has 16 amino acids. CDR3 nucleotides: TGTGCCAGCTCACCAACAGTCCCGTCCGGGCAGACTGAAGCTTTCTTT. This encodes CASSPTVPSGQTEAFF.

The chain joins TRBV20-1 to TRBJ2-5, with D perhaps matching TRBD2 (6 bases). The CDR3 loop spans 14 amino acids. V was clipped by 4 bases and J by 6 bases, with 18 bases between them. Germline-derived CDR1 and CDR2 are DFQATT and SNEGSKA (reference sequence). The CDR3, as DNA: TGCAGTGCTATTTCGCCGGGGGTAAGGAAGACCCAGTACTTC. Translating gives CSAISPGVRKTQYF.

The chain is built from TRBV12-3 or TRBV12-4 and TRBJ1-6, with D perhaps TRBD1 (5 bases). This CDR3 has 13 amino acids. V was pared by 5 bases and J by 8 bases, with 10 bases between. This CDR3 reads CASSEDIDSPLHF. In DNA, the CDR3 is TGTGCCAGCAGTGAGGACATAGATTCACCCCTCCACTTT.

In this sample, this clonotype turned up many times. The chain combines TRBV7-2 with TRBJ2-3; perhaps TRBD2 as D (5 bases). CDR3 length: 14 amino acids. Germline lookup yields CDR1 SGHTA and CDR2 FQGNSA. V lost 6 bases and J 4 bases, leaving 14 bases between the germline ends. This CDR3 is CASSLALGADTQYF. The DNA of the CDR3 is TGTGCCAGCAGTCTAGCACTTGGCGCAGATACGCAGTATTTT.

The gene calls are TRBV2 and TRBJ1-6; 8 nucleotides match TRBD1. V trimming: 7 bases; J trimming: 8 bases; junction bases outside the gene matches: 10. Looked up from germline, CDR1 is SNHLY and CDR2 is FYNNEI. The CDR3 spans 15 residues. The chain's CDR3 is CASTVAGQGYSPLHF. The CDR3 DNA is TGTGCCAGCACGGTCGCCGGACAGGGTTATTCACCCCTCCACTTT.

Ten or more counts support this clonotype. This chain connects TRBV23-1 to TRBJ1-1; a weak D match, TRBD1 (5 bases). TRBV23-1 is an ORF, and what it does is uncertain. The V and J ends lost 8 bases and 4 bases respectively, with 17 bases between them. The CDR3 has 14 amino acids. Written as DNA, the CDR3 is TGCGCCAGCCCAATGGGAGGGGAGCCCACTGAAGCTTTCTTT. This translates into CASPMGGEPTEAFF.

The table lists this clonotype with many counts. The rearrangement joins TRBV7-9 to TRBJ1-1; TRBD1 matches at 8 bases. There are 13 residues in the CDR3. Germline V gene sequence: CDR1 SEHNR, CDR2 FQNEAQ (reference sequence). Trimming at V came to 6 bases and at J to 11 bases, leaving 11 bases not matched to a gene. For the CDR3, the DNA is TGTGCCAGCAGGAGTGACAGGGGAGTTGTCGCTTTCTTT. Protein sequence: CASRSDRGVVAFF.

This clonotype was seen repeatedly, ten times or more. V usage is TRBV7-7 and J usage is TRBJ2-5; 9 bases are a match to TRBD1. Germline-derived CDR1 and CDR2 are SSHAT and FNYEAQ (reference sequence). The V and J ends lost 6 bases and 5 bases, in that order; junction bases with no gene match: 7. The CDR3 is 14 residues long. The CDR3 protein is CASSSGQGGETQYF. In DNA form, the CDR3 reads TGTGCCAGCAGTTCGGGACAGGGAGGCGAGACCCAGTACTTC.

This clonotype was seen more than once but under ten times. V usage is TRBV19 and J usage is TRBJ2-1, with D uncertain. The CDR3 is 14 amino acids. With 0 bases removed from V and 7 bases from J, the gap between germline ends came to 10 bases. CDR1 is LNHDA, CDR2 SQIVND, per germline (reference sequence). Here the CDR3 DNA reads TGTGCCAGTAGTATAGATCTTTCCGTTAATGAGCAGTTCTTC. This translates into CASSIDLSVNEQFF. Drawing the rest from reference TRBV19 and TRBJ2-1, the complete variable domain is DGGITQSPKYLFRKEGQNVTLSCEQNLNHDAMYWYRQDPGQGLRLIYYSQIVNDFQKGDIAEGYSVSREKKESFPLTVTSAQKNPTAFYLCASSIDLSVNEQFFGPGTRLTVL.

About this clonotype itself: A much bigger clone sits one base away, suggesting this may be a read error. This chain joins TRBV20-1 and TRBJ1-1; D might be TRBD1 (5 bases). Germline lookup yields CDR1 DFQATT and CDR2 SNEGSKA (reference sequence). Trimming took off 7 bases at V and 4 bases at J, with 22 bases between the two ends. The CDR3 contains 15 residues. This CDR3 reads CSVKVGGELATEAFF. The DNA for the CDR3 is TGCAGTGTTAAGGTGGGGGGGGAATTAGCCACTGAAGCTTTCTTT.

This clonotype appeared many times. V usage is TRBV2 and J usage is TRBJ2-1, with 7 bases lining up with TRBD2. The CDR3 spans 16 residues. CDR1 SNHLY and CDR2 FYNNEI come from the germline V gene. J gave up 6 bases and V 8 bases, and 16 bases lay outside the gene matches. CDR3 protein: CASLVERGLRGNEQFF. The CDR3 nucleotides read TGTGCCAGCTTGGTGGAGCGGGGCCTTCGGGGCAATGAGCAGTTCTTC. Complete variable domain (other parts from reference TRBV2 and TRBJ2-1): EPEVTQTPSHQVTQMGQEVILRCVPISNHLYFYWYRQILGQKVEFLVSFYNNEISEKSEIFDDQFSVERPDGSNFTLKIRSTKLEDSAMYFCASLVERGLRGNEQFFGPGTRLTVL.

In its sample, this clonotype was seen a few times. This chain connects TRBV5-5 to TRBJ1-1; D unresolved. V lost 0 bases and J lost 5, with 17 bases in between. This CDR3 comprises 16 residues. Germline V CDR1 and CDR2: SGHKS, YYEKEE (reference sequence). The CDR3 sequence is CASSLGVSSDLTEAFF. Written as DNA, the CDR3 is TGTGCCAGCAGCTTGGGAGTCTCCTCGGATCTAACTGAAGCTTTCTTT.

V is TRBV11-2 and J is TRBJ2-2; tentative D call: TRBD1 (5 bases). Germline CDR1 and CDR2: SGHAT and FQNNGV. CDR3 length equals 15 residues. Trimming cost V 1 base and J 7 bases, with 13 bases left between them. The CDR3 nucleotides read TGTGCCAGCAGCTTAGTACTGCAGGGAAGCGGGGAGCTGTTTTTT. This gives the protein CASSLVLQGSGELFF.

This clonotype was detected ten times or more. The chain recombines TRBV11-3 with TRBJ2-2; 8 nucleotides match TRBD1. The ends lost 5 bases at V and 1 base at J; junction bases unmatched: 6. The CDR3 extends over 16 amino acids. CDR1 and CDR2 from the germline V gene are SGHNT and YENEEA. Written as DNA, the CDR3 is TGTGCCAGCAGCCCTAACAGGGGGAGGAACACCGGGGAGCTGTTTTTT. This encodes CASSPNRGRNTGELFF.

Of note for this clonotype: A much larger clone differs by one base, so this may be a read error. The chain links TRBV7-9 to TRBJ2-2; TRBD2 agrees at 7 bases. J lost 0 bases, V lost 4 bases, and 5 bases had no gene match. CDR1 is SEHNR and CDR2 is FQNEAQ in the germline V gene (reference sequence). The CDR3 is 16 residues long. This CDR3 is CASSSERGANTGELFF. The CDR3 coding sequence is TGTGCCAGCAGCTCGGAGCGGGGTGCGAACACCGGGGAGCTGTTTTTT. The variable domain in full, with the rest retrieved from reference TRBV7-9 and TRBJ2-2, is DTGVSQNPRHKITKRGQNVTFRCDPISEHNRLYWYRQTLGQGPEFLTYFQNEAQLEKSRLLSDRFSAERPKGSFSTLEIQRTEQGDSAMYLCASSSERGANTGELFFGEGSRLTVL.